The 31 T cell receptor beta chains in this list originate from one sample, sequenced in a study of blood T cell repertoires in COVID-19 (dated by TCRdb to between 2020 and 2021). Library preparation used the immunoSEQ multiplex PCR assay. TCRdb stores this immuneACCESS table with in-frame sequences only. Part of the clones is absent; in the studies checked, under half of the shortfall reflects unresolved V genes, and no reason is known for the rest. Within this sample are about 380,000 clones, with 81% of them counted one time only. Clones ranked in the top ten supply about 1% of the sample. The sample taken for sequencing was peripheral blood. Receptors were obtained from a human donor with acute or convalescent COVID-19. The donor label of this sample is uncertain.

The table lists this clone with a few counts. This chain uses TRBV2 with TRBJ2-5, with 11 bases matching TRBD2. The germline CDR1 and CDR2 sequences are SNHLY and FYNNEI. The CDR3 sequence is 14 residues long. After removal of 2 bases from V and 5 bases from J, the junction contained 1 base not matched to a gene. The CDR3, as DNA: TGTGCCAGCAGTGAATGGACTAGCGGGGAGACCCAGTACTTC. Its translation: CASSEWTSGETQYF. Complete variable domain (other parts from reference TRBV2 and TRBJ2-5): EPEVTQTPSHQVTQMGQEVILRCVPISNHLYFYWYRQILGQKVEFLVSFYNNEISEKSEIFDDQFSVERPDGSNFTLKIRSTKLEDSAMYFCASSEWTSGETQYFGPGTRLLVL.

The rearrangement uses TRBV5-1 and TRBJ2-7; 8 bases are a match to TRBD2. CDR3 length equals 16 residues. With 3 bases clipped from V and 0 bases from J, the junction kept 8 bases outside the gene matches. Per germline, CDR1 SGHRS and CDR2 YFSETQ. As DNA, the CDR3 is TGCGCCAGCAGCTCGGGGGGGACCGCGAGCTCCTACGAGCAGTACTTC. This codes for CASSSGGTASSYEQYF. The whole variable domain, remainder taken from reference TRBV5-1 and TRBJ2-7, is KAGVTQTPRYLIKTRGQQVTLSCSPISGHRSVSWYQQTPGQGLQFLFEYFSETQRNKGNFPGRFSGRQFSNSRSEMNVSTLELGDSALYLCASSSGGTASSYEQYFGPGTRLTVT.

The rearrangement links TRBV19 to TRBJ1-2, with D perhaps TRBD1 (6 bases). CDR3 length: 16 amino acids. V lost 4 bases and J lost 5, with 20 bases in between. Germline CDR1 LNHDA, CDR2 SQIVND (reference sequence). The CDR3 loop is CASSKGGVSPPYGYTF. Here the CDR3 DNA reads TGTGCCAGTAGTAAAGGGGGGGTTTCCCCCCCTTATGGCTACACCTTC.

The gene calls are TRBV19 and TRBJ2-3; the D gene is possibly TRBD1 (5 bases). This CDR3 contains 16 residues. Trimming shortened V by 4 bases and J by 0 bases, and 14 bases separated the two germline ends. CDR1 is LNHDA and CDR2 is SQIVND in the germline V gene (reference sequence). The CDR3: CASSRRGRASTDTQYF. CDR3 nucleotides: TGTGCCAGTAGTAGACGCGGCAGGGCGAGCACAGATACGCAGTATTTT.

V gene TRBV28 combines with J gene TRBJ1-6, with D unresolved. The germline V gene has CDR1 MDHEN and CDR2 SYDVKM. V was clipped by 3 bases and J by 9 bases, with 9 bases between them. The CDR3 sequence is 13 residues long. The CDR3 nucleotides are TGTGCCAGCAGTTTGAGGGTCGTTTCACCCCTCCACTTT. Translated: CASSLRVVSPLHF.

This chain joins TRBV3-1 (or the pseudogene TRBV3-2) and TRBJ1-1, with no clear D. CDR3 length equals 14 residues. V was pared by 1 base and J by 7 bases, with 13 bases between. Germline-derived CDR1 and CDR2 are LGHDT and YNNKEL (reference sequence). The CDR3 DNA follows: TGTGCCAGCAGCCAAGGTATCCATGCGGGTGAAGCTTTCTTT. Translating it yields CASSQGIHAGEAFF.

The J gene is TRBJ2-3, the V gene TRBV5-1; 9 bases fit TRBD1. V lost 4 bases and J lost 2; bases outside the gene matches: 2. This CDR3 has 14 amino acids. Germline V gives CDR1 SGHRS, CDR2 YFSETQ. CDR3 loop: CASSRTGVTDTQYF. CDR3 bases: TGCGCCAGCAGCAGGACAGGGGTCACAGATACGCAGTATTTT.

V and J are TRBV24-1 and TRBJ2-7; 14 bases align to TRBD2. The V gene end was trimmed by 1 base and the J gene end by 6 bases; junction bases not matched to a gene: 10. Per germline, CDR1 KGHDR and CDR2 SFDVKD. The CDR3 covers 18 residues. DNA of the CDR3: TGTGCCACCAGTGATTTCCTCGGGACTAGCGGGAGCCTCCGCGAGCAGTACTTC. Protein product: CATSDFLGTSGSLREQYF.

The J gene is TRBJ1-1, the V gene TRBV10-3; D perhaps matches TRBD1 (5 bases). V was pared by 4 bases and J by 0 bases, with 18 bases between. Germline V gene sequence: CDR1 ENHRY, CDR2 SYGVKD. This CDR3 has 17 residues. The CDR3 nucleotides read TGTGCCATCAGTGGATGGTCAAGGGGTAGAATGAACACTGAAGCTTTCTTT. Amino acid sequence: CAISGWSRGRMNTEAFF.

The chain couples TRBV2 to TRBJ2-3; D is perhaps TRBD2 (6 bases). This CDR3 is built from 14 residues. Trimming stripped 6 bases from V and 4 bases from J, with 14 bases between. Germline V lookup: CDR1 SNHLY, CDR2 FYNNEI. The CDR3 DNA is TGTGCCAGCAGCGTAAGGGACTCCTCAGATACGCAGTATTTT. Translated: CASSVRDSSDTQYF.

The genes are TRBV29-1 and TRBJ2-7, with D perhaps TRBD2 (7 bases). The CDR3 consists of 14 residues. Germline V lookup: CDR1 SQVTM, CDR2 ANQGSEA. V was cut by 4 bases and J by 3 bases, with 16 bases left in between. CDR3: CSVVGGDLNYEQYF. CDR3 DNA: TGCAGCGTTGTAGGGGGGGATCTCAACTACGAGCAGTACTTC.

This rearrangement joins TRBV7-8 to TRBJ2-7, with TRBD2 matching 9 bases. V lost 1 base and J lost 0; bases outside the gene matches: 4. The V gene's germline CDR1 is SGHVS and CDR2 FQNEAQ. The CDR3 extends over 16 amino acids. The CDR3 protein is CASSLVSSGISYEQYF. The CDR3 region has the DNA TGTGCCAGCAGCTTAGTGTCTAGCGGGATCTCCTACGAGCAGTACTTC.

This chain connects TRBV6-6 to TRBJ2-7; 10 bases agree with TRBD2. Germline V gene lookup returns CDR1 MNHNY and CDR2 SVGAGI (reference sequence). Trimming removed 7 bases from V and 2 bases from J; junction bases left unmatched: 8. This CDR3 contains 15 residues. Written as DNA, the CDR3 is TGTGCCAGCACTAGCGGGAGAGAGGCGGCCTACGAGCAGTACTTC. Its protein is CASTSGREAAYEQYF.

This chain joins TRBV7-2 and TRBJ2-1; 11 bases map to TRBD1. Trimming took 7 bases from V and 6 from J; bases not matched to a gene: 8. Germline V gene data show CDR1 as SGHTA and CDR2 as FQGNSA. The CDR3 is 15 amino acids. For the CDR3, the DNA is TGTGCCAGCACCTACTTGGGACAGGGGGGCAATGAGCAGTTCTTC. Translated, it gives CASTYLGQGGNEQFF.

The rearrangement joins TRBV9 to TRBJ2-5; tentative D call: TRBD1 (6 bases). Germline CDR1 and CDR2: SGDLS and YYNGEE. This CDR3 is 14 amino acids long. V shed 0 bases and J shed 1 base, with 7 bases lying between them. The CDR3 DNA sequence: TGTGCCAGCAGCGTAGCACAGGGCCAAGAGACCCAGTACTTC. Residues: CASSVAQGQETQYF.

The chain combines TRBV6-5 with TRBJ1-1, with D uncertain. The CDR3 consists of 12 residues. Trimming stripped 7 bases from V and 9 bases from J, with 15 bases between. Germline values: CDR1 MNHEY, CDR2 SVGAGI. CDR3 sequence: CASINFVEQAFF. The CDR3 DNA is TGTGCCAGCATTAATTTTGTAGAACAAGCTTTCTTT.

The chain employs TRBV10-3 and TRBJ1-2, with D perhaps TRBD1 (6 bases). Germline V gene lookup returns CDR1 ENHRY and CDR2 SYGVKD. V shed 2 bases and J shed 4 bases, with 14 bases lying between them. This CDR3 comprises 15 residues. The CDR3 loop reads CAISEPGGGSYGYTF. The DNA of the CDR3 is TGTGCCATCAGTGAGCCGGGGGGGGGCAGCTATGGCTACACCTTC.

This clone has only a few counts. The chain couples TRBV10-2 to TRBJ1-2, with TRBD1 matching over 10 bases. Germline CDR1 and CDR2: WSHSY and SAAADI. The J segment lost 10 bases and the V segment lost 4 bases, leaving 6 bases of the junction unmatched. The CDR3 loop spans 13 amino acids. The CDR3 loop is CASSVGTGANYTF. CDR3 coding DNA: TGCGCCAGCAGTGTAGGGACAGGGGCCAACTACACCTTC.

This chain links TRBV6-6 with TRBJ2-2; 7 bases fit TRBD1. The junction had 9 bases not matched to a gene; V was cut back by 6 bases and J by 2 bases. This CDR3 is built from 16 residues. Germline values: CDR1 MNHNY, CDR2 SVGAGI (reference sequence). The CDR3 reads CASRPRQGVNTGELFF. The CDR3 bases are TGTGCCAGCAGACCTAGACAGGGAGTCAACACCGGGGAGCTGTTTTTT.

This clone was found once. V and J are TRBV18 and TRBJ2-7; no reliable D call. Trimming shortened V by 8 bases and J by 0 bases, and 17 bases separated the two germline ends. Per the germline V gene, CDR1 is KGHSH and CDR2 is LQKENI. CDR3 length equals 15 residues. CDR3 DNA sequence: TGTGCCAGCACCCCGACACAGCCTATCTCCTACGAGCAGTACTTC. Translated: CASTPTQPISYEQYF.

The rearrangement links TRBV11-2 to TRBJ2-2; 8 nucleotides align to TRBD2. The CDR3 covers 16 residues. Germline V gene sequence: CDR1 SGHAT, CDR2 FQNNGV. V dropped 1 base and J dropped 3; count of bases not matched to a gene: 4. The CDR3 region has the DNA TGTGCCAGCAGCTTAGCGCCGGGAGGGCACACCGGGGAGCTGTTTTTT. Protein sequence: CASSLAPGGHTGELFF.

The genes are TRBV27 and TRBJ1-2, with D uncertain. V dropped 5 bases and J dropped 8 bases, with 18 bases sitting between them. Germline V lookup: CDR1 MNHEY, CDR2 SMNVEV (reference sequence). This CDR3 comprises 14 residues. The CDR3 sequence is CASSPLSGRSGYTF. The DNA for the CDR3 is TGTGCCAGCAGTCCCCTGAGCGGCCGTAGCGGCTACACCTTC.

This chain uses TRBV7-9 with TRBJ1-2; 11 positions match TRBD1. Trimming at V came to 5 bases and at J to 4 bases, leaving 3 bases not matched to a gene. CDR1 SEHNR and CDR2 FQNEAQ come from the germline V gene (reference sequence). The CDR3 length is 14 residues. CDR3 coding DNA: TGTGCCAGCAGCATCGGGACAGGGGGCTATGGCTACACCTTC. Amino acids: CASSIGTGGYGYTF.

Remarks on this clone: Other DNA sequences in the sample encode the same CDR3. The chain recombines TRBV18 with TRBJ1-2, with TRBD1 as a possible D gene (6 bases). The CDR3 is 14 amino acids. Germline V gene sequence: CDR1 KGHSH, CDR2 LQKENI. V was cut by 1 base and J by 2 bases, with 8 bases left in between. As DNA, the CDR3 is TGTGCCAGCTCACCACAGGGACAAAACTATGGCTACACCTTC. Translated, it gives CASSPQGQNYGYTF.

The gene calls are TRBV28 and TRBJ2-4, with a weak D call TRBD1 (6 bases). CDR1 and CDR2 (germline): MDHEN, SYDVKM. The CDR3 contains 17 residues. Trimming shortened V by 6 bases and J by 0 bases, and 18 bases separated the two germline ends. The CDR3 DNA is TGTGCCAGCAGACGCACGGGGACACGATCAGCCAAAAACATTCAGTACTTC. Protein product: CASRRTGTRSAKNIQYF.

In DNA, the CDR3 is TGTGCCACTACGGTACTAGGGGGCACCGGGGAGCTGTTTTTT. Translated, it gives CATTVLGGTGELFF. This chain connects TRBV15 to TRBJ2-2; D may be TRBD1 (6 bases). The germline V gene encodes CDR1 LNHNV and CDR2 YYDKDF (reference sequence). Trimming removed 9 bases at V and 4 bases at J, with 15 bases between. The CDR3 spans 14 residues.

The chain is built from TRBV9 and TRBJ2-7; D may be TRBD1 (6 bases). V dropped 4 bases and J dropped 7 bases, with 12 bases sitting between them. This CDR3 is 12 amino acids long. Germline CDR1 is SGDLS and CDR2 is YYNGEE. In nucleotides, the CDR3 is TGTGCCAGCAGCTCAGGGGACGTGGAGCAGTACTTC. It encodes CASSSGDVEQYF.

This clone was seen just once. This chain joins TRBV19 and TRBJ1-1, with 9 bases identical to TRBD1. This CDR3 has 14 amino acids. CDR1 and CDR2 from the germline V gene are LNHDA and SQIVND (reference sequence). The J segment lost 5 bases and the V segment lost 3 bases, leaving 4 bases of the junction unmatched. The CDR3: CASSIGTGWTEAFF. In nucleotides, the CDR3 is TGTGCCAGTAGTATCGGGACAGGGTGGACTGAAGCTTTCTTT.

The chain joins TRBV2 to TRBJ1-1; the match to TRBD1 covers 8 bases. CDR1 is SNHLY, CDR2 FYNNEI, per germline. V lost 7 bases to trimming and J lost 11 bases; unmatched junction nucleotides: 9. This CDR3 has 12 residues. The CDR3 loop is CASTGGSLAAFF. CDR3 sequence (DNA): TGTGCCAGCACAGGGGGCTCCCTTGCGGCTTTCTTT. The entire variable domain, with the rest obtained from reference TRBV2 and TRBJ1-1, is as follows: EPEVTQTPSHQVTQMGQEVILRCVPISNHLYFYWYRQILGQKVEFLVSFYNNEISEKSEIFDDQFSVERPDGSNFTLKIRSTKLEDSAMYFCASTGGSLAAFFGQGTRLTVV.

In nucleotides, the CDR3 is TGTGCCAGCAGCTTAGGGGCAGGGGCTGACAATCAGCCCCAGCATTTT. It specifies CASSLGAGADNQPQHF. The rearrangement links TRBV7-2 to TRBJ1-5; tentatively, D is TRBD1 (6 bases). CDR1 SGHTA and CDR2 FQGNSA come from the germline V gene. The V end lost 1 base, the J end lost 3 bases, and 13 bases lay between the germline ends. This CDR3 spans 16 amino acids.

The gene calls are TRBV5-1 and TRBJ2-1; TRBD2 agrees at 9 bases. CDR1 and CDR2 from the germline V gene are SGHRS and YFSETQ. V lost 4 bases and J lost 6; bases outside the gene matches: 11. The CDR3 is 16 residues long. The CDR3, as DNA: TGCGCCAGCAGCCCTCAAACAGTAGCGGGGGTCAATGAGCAGTTCTTC. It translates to CASSPQTVAGVNEQFF.